The 11 T cell receptor beta chains in this list originate from one sample, sequenced in a study of blood T cell repertoires in COVID-19. TCRdb's copy holds only in-frame clones and misses some; the assay was immunoSEQ multiplex PCR. The table lists about 99,000 clones, less than 90% of them singletons, with about 6.3% in the top ten. Sequenced input: peripheral blood. These receptors originate from a human donor in a cohort sampled during active COVID-19.

The V call is TRBV28, the J call TRBJ1-1; a weak D match, TRBD1 (5 bases). V was cut by 5 bases and J by 0 bases, with 10 bases left in between. Germline loops: CDR1 MDHEN, CDR2 SYDVKM. CDR3 size: 14 residues. This chain's CDR3 is CASSRDRVNTEAFF. The CDR3 bases are TGTGCCAGCAGTCGAGACAGAGTGAACACTGAAGCTTTCTTT.

The chain has TRBV28 and TRBJ1-5; the D is unclear. V lost 7 bases and J lost 5, with 12 bases in between. The CDR3 sequence is 13 residues long. Germline V lookup: CDR1 MDHEN, CDR2 SYDVKM. The CDR3 nucleotides read TGTGCCAGCACTGTGGGCTGGGATCAGCCCCAGCATTTT. Translated: CASTVGWDQPQHF.

This clone was observed a single time. DNA for the CDR3: TGTGCCAGCAGCTTCAGGGCGAAGGATGGCTACACCTTC. It is translated as CASSFRAKDGYTF. V usage is TRBV5-5 and J usage is TRBJ1-2; D is possibly TRBD1 (5 bases). The germline gives CDR1 SGHKS, CDR2 YYEKEE (reference sequence). This CDR3 region has 13 residues. V shed 2 bases and J shed 6 bases, with 11 bases lying between them.

This clone was detected once. The chain recombines TRBV9 with TRBJ2-7; TRBD2 matches 7 bases. V shed 2 bases and J 6 bases; nucleotides not matched to a gene: 8. This CDR3 is 14 amino acids long. CDR1 SGDLS and CDR2 YYNGEE come from the germline V gene. The DNA of the CDR3 is TGTGCCAGCAGCGTTCACGCGGGGGAGCGCGAGCAGTACTTC. It codes for CASSVHAGEREQYF.

The chain recombines TRBV24-1 with TRBJ2-7, with TRBD1 matching over 9 bases. The V gene end was trimmed by 4 bases and the J gene end by 6 bases; junction bases not matched to a gene: 9. Germline-derived CDR1 and CDR2 are KGHDR and SFDVKD. The length of the CDR3 is 15 residues. CDR3 residues: CATSDAGTGRTEQYF. For the CDR3, the DNA is TGTGCCACCAGTGACGCCGGGACAGGGCGAACCGAGCAGTACTTC.

This clone has a single count. This chain joins TRBV6-5 and TRBJ2-2; TRBD1 agrees at 8 bases. CDR1 is MNHEY and CDR2 is SVGAGI in the germline V gene. CDR3 length: 15 residues. Losses at the gene ends were 6 bases for V and 3 bases for J; bases not matched to a gene: 6. CDR3 DNA sequence: TGTGCCAGCAGACCCCTGGACAGGGACACCGGGGAGCTGTTTTTT. It encodes CASRPLDRDTGELFF.

The rearrangement uses TRBV5-4 and TRBJ2-7, with unresolved D. CDR1 is SGHNT and CDR2 is YYREEE in the germline V gene (reference sequence). The CDR3 consists of 12 residues. V dropped 4 bases and J dropped 1 base, with 6 bases sitting between them. As DNA, the CDR3 is TGTGCCAGCAGCCCCAATTCCTACGAGCAGTACTTC. The encoded protein is CASSPNSYEQYF.

The V call is TRBV4-1, the J call TRBJ2-1, with TRBD2 matching over 9 bases. This CDR3 is built from 18 residues. With 1 base clipped from V and 8 bases from J, the junction kept 15 bases outside the gene matches. Looked up from germline, CDR1 is MGHRA and CDR2 is YSYEKL. CDR3 DNA: TGCGCCAGCAGCCAAGCACCTGGAGGACTAGCGACTCGGGATGAGCAGTTCTTC. Its translation is CASSQAPGGLATRDEQFF.

This clone was seen more than once but under ten times. The chain combines TRBV20-1 with TRBJ2-5; D unclear. The CDR3 is made up of 11 amino acids. The ends were cut back, 2 bases at V and 7 bases at J, with 8 bases in the middle. Germline V gene lookup returns CDR1 DFQATT and CDR2 SNEGSKA (reference sequence). The CDR3 loop is CSARLRGTQYF. CDR3 nucleotides: TGCAGTGCTAGATTGCGCGGGACCCAGTACTTC.

The chain employs TRBV5-1 and TRBJ1-2; weak D call: TRBD1 (6 bases). The V gene's germline CDR1 is SGHRS and CDR2 YFSETQ. The CDR3 consists of 16 residues. Trimming took off 5 bases at V and 4 bases at J, with 21 bases between the two ends. This CDR3 is CASRQWAGAKFYGYTF. The CDR3 region has the DNA TGCGCCAGCAGGCAATGGGCGGGGGCGAAGTTCTATGGCTACACCTTC.

The chain uses TRBV28 and TRBJ2-1, with TRBD2 as a possible D gene (6 bases). Between the trimmed V and J ends, which lost 7 bases and 5 bases, there was a span of 18 bases. The CDR3 runs to 15 residues. Looked up from germline, CDR1 is MDHEN and CDR2 is SYDVKM. The CDR3 loop is CASTDNARLDNEQFF. CDR3 bases: TGTGCCAGCACCGATAACGCAAGACTAGACAATGAGCAGTTCTTC.